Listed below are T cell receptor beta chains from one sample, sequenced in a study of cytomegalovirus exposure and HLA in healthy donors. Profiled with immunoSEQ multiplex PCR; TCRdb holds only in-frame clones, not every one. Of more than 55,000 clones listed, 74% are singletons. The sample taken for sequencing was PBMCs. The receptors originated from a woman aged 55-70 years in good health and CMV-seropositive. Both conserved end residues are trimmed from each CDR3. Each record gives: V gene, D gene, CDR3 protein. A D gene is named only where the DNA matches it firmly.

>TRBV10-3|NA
AIKGAASYEQY
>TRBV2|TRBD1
ASSQQGYSYEQY
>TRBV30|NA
AWSPNRVTTEAF
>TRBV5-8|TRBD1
ASSVYRGRGYT
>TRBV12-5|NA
ASGLTRTEAF
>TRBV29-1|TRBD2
SVDGAGGPTDTQY
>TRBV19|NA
ASSYRGGEYQYEQY
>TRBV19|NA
ASSVSDSDAF
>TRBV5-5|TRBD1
ASSTSGTGIFGYT
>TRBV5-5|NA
ASSFGHNNQPQH